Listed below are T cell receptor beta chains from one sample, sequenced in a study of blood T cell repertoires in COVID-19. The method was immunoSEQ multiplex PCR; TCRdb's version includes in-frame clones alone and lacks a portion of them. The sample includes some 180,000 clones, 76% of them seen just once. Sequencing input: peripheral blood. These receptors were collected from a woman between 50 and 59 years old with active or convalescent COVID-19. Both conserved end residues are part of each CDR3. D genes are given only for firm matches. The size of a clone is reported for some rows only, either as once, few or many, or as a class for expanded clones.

DNA: TGTGCTAGTGGGGGACAGGGGGTCTACGAGCAGTACTTC
CDR3: CASGGQGVYEQYF
J: TRBJ2-7
V: TRBV12-5
D: TRBD1
size: .
length: 13

DNA: TGTGCCAGTAGTACAGGGGTAGGCAATCAGCCCCAGCATTTT
CDR3: CASSTGVGNQPQHF
J: TRBJ1-5
V: TRBV19
D: .
size: .
length: 14

DNA: TGTGCCAGCAGTGTTCGACTGGACCAAGAGACCCAGTACTTC
CDR3: CASSVRLDQETQYF
J: TRBJ2-5
V: TRBV2
D: .
size: .
length: 14

DNA: TGTGCCAGTAGTCCATTCGTAAGAGAATGGACTGAAGCTTTCTTT
CDR3: CASSPFVREWTEAFF
J: TRBJ1-1
V: TRBV19
D: .
size: .
length: 15

DNA: TGTGCCAGCAGCCCCCGCGGGTCTAGCACAGATACGCAGTATTTT
CDR3: CASSPRGSSTDTQYF
J: TRBJ2-3
V: TRBV11-2
D: .
size: .
length: 15

DNA: TGTGCCTGGAGTAAAGGGACAAATCAGCCCCAGCATTTT
CDR3: CAWSKGTNQPQHF
J: TRBJ1-5
V: TRBV30
D: .
size: .
length: 13

DNA: TGTGCCAGCACCTCAGGGGCTTACTATGGCTACACCTTC
CDR3: CASTSGAYYGYTF
J: TRBJ1-2
V: TRBV5-5
D: .
size: few
length: 13

DNA: TGTGCCAGTGCGGGGGTGGCCGGAAACACCATATATTTT
CDR3: CASAGVAGNTIYF
J: TRBJ1-3
V: TRBV19
D: .
size: .
length: 13

DNA: TGTGCCTGGAGTGTACAGAGACAGAGTATGAACACTGAAGCTTTCTTT
CDR3: CAWSVQRQSMNTEAFF
J: TRBJ1-1
V: TRBV30
D: .
size: .
length: 16

DNA: TGTGCCAGCAGTGAACTGACAGGGGAAGAGACCCAGTACTTC
CDR3: CASSELTGEETQYF
J: TRBJ2-5
V: TRBV25-1
D: TRBD1
size: .
length: 14

DNA: TGTGCCACCAGTGACCGCGGGACAGCCAGCTATGGCTACACCTTC
CDR3: CATSDRGTASYGYTF
J: TRBJ1-2
V: TRBV24-1
D: TRBD1
size: few
length: 15

DNA: TGTGCCAGCAGCTTAGAAACCGACAGGGCGGACTCACCCCTCCACTTT
CDR3: CASSLETDRADSPLHF
J: TRBJ1-6
V: TRBV7-6
D: TRBD1
size: .
length: 16

DNA: TGTGCCAGCAGTGAGGCTAGCGGGAGGTCGCGGAATGAGCAGTTCTTC
CDR3: CASSEASGRSRNEQFF
J: TRBJ2-1
V: TRBV28
D: TRBD2
size: .
length: 16

DNA: TGTGCCAGCAGTCTACTCTCAGGGGGTGTGGGCGAGCAGTACTTC
CDR3: CASSLLSGGVGEQYF
J: TRBJ2-7
V: TRBV5-5
D: TRBD1
size: .
length: 15

DNA: TGCAGCGTCAGACAGACATCCCAAGAGACCCAGTACTTC
CDR3: CSVRQTSQETQYF
J: TRBJ2-5
V: TRBV29-1
D: .
size: .
length: 13

DNA: TGTGCCAGTAGTCTCCGACAGAGAACAGATACGCAGTATTTT
CDR3: CASSLRQRTDTQYF
J: TRBJ2-3
V: TRBV19
D: .
size: .
length: 14

DNA: TGTGCCAGCAGCAACAAGGGGGAGCAGTACTTC
CDR3: CASSNKGEQYF
J: TRBJ2-7
V: TRBV7-2
D: .
size: .
length: 11

DNA: TGTGCCAGCAGCTCAAATAGGGGACAGGGCCACGAGCAGTACTTC
CDR3: CASSSNRGQGHEQYF
J: TRBJ2-7
V: TRBV7-2
D: TRBD1
size: .
length: 15

DNA: TGTGCCAGCAGCTTCACTGTCCGGGAGCTGTTTTTT
CDR3: CASSFTVRELFF
J: TRBJ2-2
V: TRBV7-6
D: .
size: .
length: 12

DNA: TGCGCCAGCAGCCAAGAAACCACCCAAGAGGACAATGAGCAGTTCTTC
CDR3: CASSQETTQEDNEQFF
J: TRBJ2-1
V: TRBV4-3
D: .
size: .
length: 16

DNA: TGTGCCACCAACAGGGGCGGGTGGGCCGAGCAGTACTTC
CDR3: CATNRGGWAEQYF
J: TRBJ2-7
V: TRBV28
D: TRBD1
size: .
length: 13

DNA: TGTGCCTGGGGTTCCGGTCGGGATTACACCGGGGAGCTGTTTTTT
CDR3: CAWGSGRDYTGELFF
J: TRBJ2-2
V: TRBV30
D: .
size: once
length: 15

DNA: TGTGCCTGGAGTCCGACAGGGGACGGCTACACCTTC
CDR3: CAWSPTGDGYTF
J: TRBJ1-2
V: TRBV30
D: TRBD1
size: few
length: 12

DNA: TGTGCCAGCTCCCCCGGGGGGGGCTCCTACAATGAGCAGTTCTTC
CDR3: CASSPGGGSYNEQFF
J: TRBJ2-1
V: TRBV18
D: TRBD2
size: .
length: 15

DNA: TGTGCCAGCAGCTTACGACAGGGTTCTGAAAAACTGTTTTTT
CDR3: CASSLRQGSEKLFF
J: TRBJ1-4
V: TRBV11-1
D: TRBD1
size: once
length: 14

DNA: TGTGCCAGCAGTTCGGACAGGGACTACGGCTACACCTTC
CDR3: CASSSDRDYGYTF
J: TRBJ1-2
V: TRBV12-3/TRBV12-4
D: TRBD1
size: .
length: 13

DNA: TGCGCCAGCAGCTTGGGGGTCAGGGACTATGGCTACACCTTC
CDR3: CASSLGVRDYGYTF
J: TRBJ1-2
V: TRBV5-1
D: .
size: .
length: 14

DNA: TGTGCCAGCAGCTTAGGCGGGGACAGCTATGGCTACACCTTC
CDR3: CASSLGGDSYGYTF
J: TRBJ1-2
V: TRBV7-8
D: TRBD1
size: .
length: 14

DNA: TGTGCCAGCAGCTTATCCGGGACAGGGTCTGATGGCTACACCTTC
CDR3: CASSLSGTGSDGYTF
J: TRBJ1-2
V: TRBV11-2
D: TRBD1
size: .
length: 15